A selection of T cell receptor beta chains follows, all from one sample in a study of T cell responses to AZD1222 COVID-19 vaccine. Libraries were prepared by immunoSEQ multiplex PCR; TCRdb keeps only in-frame clonotypes and omits some of them. The table has about 140,000 clones, roughly 88% seen once. The sequenced sample was peripheral blood, obtained on day 0 of AZD1222 vaccination. These receptors originate from an adult in good health. Both conserved end residues are part of each CDR3. D genes are given only for firm matches. Clone size is stated in some rows and not others, as once, few, many or a class when expanded.

cdr3_nt	cdr3_aa	d_call	clone_size	j_call	v_call
TGTGCCAGCGCACCCGGGACAGGCCTAGAAAAACTGTTTTTT	CASAPGTGLEKLFF	TRBD1	NA	TRBJ1-4	TRBV4-2
TGTGCCAGCAGCCCCTGGGCCCAAGAGACCCAGTACTTC	CASSPWAQETQYF	NA	NA	TRBJ2-5	TRBV9
TGTGCCAGCGGACCAACTAGCGTCAATGAGCAGTTCTTC	CASGPTSVNEQFF	TRBD2	NA	TRBJ2-1	TRBV6-5
TGTGCCAGTAGTATATCTGGTGCGGGGAACACTGAAGCTTTCTTT	CASSISGAGNTEAFF	NA	NA	TRBJ1-1	TRBV19
TGTGCCAGCAGCTTAAGGGGATCGATCCAAGAGACCCAGTACTTC	CASSLRGSIQETQYF	NA	few	TRBJ2-5	TRBV11-2
TGTGCCACCCAAAAGAACACTGAAGCTTTCTTT	CATQKNTEAFF	NA	NA	TRBJ1-1	TRBV10-3
TGTGCCAGCAGCCCTCGACCGGACAGTTACAATGAGCAGTTCTTC	CASSPRPDSYNEQFF	NA	NA	TRBJ2-1	TRBV7-2
TGTGCCATCAGTGCGGAAAGAGGGCAGGGGAGTTCACCCCTCCACTTT	CAISAERGQGSSPLHF	NA	few	TRBJ1-6	TRBV10-3
TGCAGCGTAGATGGACTAGCGGGAGGGAATGAGCAGTTCTTC	CSVDGLAGGNEQFF	TRBD2	NA	TRBJ2-1	TRBV29-1
TGCAGTGCTAGAGGTACGGACGAGCAGTACTTC	CSARGTDEQYF	NA	NA	TRBJ2-7	TRBV20-1
TGTGCCAGCAGCTTTCAGGCCAGGGGAAATGAAAAACTGTTTTTT	CASSFQARGNEKLFF	NA	NA	TRBJ1-4	TRBV7-2
TGTGCCAGCAGCCCGACAGAAGAATATGGCTACACCTTC	CASSPTEEYGYTF	NA	NA	TRBJ1-2	TRBV6-5
TGTGCCAGCAGAACGTCCAGGGGCACTGAAGCTTTCTTT	CASRTSRGTEAFF	NA	NA	TRBJ1-1	TRBV2
TGTGCCAGCAACCTAAATCGCTGGGACAGGGATACCGGGGAGCTGTTTTTT	CASNLNRWDRDTGELFF	TRBD1	once	TRBJ2-2	TRBV9
TGTGCCAGTAGTATAGGACAGGTTCCGTTCACTGAAGCTTTCTTT	CASSIGQVPFTEAFF	NA	NA	TRBJ1-1	TRBV19
TGTGCCAGTACCTTCGAGCAGGGGGGCACAGATACGCAGTATTTT	CASTFEQGGTDTQYF	TRBD1	NA	TRBJ2-3	TRBV19
TGTGCCAGAACGACAGGGGATTATTCCTACGAGCAGTACTTC	CARTTGDYSYEQYF	TRBD1	NA	TRBJ2-7	TRBV6-5
TGCGCCAGCAGCCAAGAGGTATGGGACAGCCGCTATGGCTACACCTTC	CASSQEVWDSRYGYTF	TRBD1	NA	TRBJ1-2	TRBV4-3
TGCGCCAGCAGCCAAGGGACTAGCGCGACCTACGAGCAGTACTTC	CASSQGTSATYEQYF	TRBD2	NA	TRBJ2-7	TRBV4-3
TGCGCCAGCAGCCAAGATAGGCACTGGTACGAGCAGTACTTC	CASSQDRHWYEQYF	NA	NA	TRBJ2-7	TRBV4-1
TGTGCCAGCAGTTTGCTTGGCGGGGAGCTGTTTTTT	CASSLLGGELFF	NA	NA	TRBJ2-2	TRBV27
TGTGCCAGCAGCCTCATGGATAGCGGTGTTGGGGATACGCAGTATTTT	CASSLMDSGVGDTQYF	NA	NA	TRBJ2-3	TRBV5-8
TGTGCCAGCAGCTCCGGACTAGTCGACCCCAATGAGCAGTTCTTC	CASSSGLVDPNEQFF	TRBD2	once	TRBJ2-1	TRBV11-3
TGTGCCAGCAGTTACTGGGACAGGGCCGTTAGCACTGAAGCTTTCTTT	CASSYWDRAVSTEAFF	TRBD1	NA	TRBJ1-1	TRBV6-2/TRBV6-3
TGTGCCAGCAGTTTTAATGGGAATCAGCCCCAGCATTTT	CASSFNGNQPQHF	NA	NA	TRBJ1-5	TRBV12-3/TRBV12-4
TGTGCCAGTAGTATTACTTTATCTGGGACAGGGAATCAGCCCCAGCATTTT	CASSITLSGTGNQPQHF	TRBD1	NA	TRBJ1-5	TRBV19
TGTGCCAGCAGCCAAGAGGGTGAATACGAGCAGTACTTC	CASSQEGEYEQYF	NA	NA	TRBJ2-7	TRBV4-2
TGTGCCAGCAGCTTGGGGCAGAACACTGAAGCTTTCTTT	CASSLGQNTEAFF	NA	few	TRBJ1-1	TRBV7-3
TGTGCCTGGAGTGGAATCCTCGCTCAGCAGTATTTT	CAWSGILAQQYF	NA	NA	TRBJ2-3	TRBV30
TGTGCCACCAGCAGAGATTGGAGGGAGCAGTTCTTC	CATSRDWREQFF	NA	NA	TRBJ2-1	TRBV15
TGTGCCAGTAGAGCCGTCGGGTCGTGGGAAAAACTGTTTTTT	CASRAVGSWEKLFF	NA	NA	TRBJ1-4	TRBV19
TGTGCCAGCACCTTTCTGGGATCCTATGGCTACACCTTC	CASTFLGSYGYTF	NA	NA	TRBJ1-2	TRBV7-2
TGTGCCAGCAGCTCCGGGGGTGATTTTGTGGCCACCTTC	CASSSGGDFVATF	NA	NA	TRBJ1-2	TRBV11-3
TGTGCCAGCAACCGGGACAGGGCACCTGCTTCCAATGAGCAGTTCTTC	CASNRDRAPASNEQFF	TRBD1	NA	TRBJ2-1	TRBV7-2
TGTGCCAGCAGTGTTGCAGGGGGGCCGAGGACTAGCGGGATTCGGAGCTCCTACAATGAGCAGTTCTTC	CASSVAGGPRTSGIRSSYNEQFF	TRBD2	NA	TRBJ2-1	TRBV2
TGTGCCACCAGCAGGGGACTAGCGGACTCCTACAATGAGCAGTTCTTC	CATSRGLADSYNEQFF	TRBD2	NA	TRBJ2-1	TRBV15
TGTGCCACCAGCAGAGGACAGTCGGGGCAGCCCCAGCATTTT	CATSRGQSGQPQHF	NA	NA	TRBJ1-5	TRBV15
TGTGCCAGCAGGGCAGGACAGGGGACTAGTCAGCCCCAGCATTTT	CASRAGQGTSQPQHF	TRBD1	NA	TRBJ1-5	TRBV6-5
TGTGCCAGCAGCCAAGAGGGGGCGGGAGGCTACGAGCAGTACTTC	CASSQEGAGGYEQYF	TRBD2	NA	TRBJ2-7	TRBV4-2
TGTGCCAGCAGCCCGGGGGCCGGGACAGGGATTAGGCCCCAGCATTTT	CASSPGAGTGIRPQHF	TRBD1	once	TRBJ1-5	TRBV3-1/TRBV3-2
TGTGCCAGCAGCCTAACGTTTTCTACCTCCTACGAGCAGTACTTC	CASSLTFSTSYEQYF	NA	few	TRBJ2-7	TRBV7-2
TGCGCCAGCAGCTCACAGGGAGCGGGGGATTCACCCCTCCACTTT	CASSSQGAGDSPLHF	NA	NA	TRBJ1-6	TRBV5-1
TGTGCCAGTAGTCCTGAGCCCTCTGGGGCCAACGTCCTGACTTTC	CASSPEPSGANVLTF	NA	NA	TRBJ2-6	TRBV19
TGTGCCGCAGCAGGGGGCCCTAGGAACACTGAAGCTTTCTTT	CAAAGGPRNTEAFF	TRBD1	NA	TRBJ1-1	TRBV6-5
TGTGCCAGCAGCTTTGTGGGACTAGCGGGATCCGAGTACTTC	CASSFVGLAGSEYF	TRBD2	NA	TRBJ2-5	TRBV7-9
TGCAGTGCTAGTCCGGCGACTTATGGCTACACCTTC	CSASPATYGYTF	NA	NA	TRBJ1-2	TRBV20-1
TGTGCCAGCAGCTCAGACAACTACAATGAGCAGTTCTTC	CASSSDNYNEQFF	NA	once	TRBJ2-1	TRBV7-9
TGCGCCAGCAGCTTCGACGGGAATAGCAATCAGCCCCAGCATTTT	CASSFDGNSNQPQHF	NA	NA	TRBJ1-5	TRBV5-1
TGTGCCAGCAGTTGGACGGGGAACACTGAAGCTTTCTTT	CASSWTGNTEAFF	NA	NA	TRBJ1-1	TRBV28
TGTGCCAGCAGCTATAGGGTGGCTAGAAGGGGTCCCGGGGAGCTGTTTTTT	CASSYRVARRGPGELFF	NA	NA	TRBJ2-2	TRBV27
TGTGCCAGCAGCCCGAGTAGTTTACCCAGACGGACCTTCGGCACAGATACGCAGTATTTT	CASSPSSLPRRTFGTDTQYF	NA	NA	TRBJ2-3	TRBV9
TGTGCCAGCAGTTCCCCCGCAGGACGCAATCAGCCCCAGCATTTT	CASSSPAGRNQPQHF	NA	NA	TRBJ1-5	TRBV6-2/TRBV6-3
TGTGCCAGCAGCAGAGGACAGACCATCAATCAGCCCCAGCATTTT	CASSRGQTINQPQHF	NA	NA	TRBJ1-5	TRBV5-6
TGCGCCAGCAGCCAAGTCGCAGACACCATATATTTT	CASSQVADTIYF	NA	NA	TRBJ1-3	TRBV4-1
TGTGCCAGCAGTTATCTGGCTGGCGGTGTCTACGAGCAGTACTTC	CASSYLAGGVYEQYF	NA	NA	TRBJ2-7	TRBV6-2/TRBV6-3